The rows below give T cell receptor beta chains drawn from one sample of a study of healthy donors' naive CD4 and CD8 T cells. TCRdb passed the reads through MiXCR, listing each CDR3 protein once. The sample carries 200,000 or so distinct CDR3 sequences, about four fifths recorded once. Input material: naive CD4+ and CD8+ T cells sorted from blood, pooled from several donors. The receptors shown here come from a pool of human donors in good health; the sample pools cells from several healthy donors. The CDR3 runs from the conserved cysteine through the conserved F or W. A D gene is named only where the DNA matches it firmly. The size entry is marked missing in some rows and otherwise reads once, few, many or a size class.

TRBV29-1,TRBJ1-2,TRBD1,NA,CSAPGQGLDYGYTF,TGCAGCGCCCCGGGACAGGGCTTGGACTATGGCTACACCTTC
TRBV5-6,TRBJ2-1,NA,NA,CASSSDREARDNEQFF,TGTGCCAGCAGCTCTGACAGGGAGGCGCGAGACAATGAGCAGTTCTTC
TRBV29-1,TRBJ2-1,TRBD1,NA,CSVLTGFSAYNEQFF,TGCAGCGTCCTGACAGGGTTTAGCGCCTACAATGAGCAGTTCTTC
TRBV10-3,TRBJ2-3,NA,NA,CAISESGTHTDTQYF,TGTGCCATCAGTGAGTCGGGGACCCACACAGATACGCAGTATTTT
TRBV19,TRBJ2-1,NA,NA,CASSIGGSLGQFF,TGTGCCAGTAGTATTGGCGGCTCCTTGGGGCAGTTCTTC
TRBV6-2/TRBV6-3,TRBJ2-1,NA,NA,CASSYRQHKSNEQFF,TGTGCCAGCAGTTACAGACAGCACAAGTCCAATGAGCAGTTCTTC
TRBV6-6,TRBJ1-1,TRBD1,NA,CASSEQTGTNTEAFF,TGTGCCAGCAGTGAACAGACAGGGACGAACACTGAAGCTTTCTTT
TRBV20-1,TRBJ2-1,TRBD1,NA,CSASGTGTNGQFF,TGCAGTGCTTCCGGGACAGGCACTAATGGGCAGTTCTTC
TRBV2,TRBJ2-5,NA,once,CASGGQETQYF,TGTGCCAGCGGGGGACAAGAGACCCAGTACTTC
TRBV29-1,TRBJ2-2,NA,few,CSVPEVDTGELFF,TGCAGCGTACCGGAGGTCGACACCGGGGAGCTGTTTTTT
TRBV6-5,TRBJ1-5,NA,NA,CASSSTRGGQPQHF,TGTGCCAGTAGTTCCACTCGCGGGGGTCAGCCCCAGCATTTT
TRBV5-4,TRBJ1-2,TRBD1,NA,CASSQDRDLGYTF,TGTGCCAGCAGCCAAGACAGGGATCTTGGCTACACCTTC
TRBV30,TRBJ1-2,NA,NA,CACEGYGYTF,TGTGCCTGTGAGGGTTATGGCTACACCTTC
TRBV30,TRBJ1-2,NA,NA,CAWSGSPRGGYTF,TGTGCCTGGAGTGGATCCCCTCGGGGTGGCTACACCTTC
TRBV29-1,TRBJ1-2,NA,NA,CSVVAGRHYAF,TGCAGCGTTGTTGCGGGACGACACTACGCCTTC
TRBV13,TRBJ1-2,TRBD1,NA,CASSLRDRVANYGYTF,TGTGCCAGCAGCCTCCGGGACAGGGTAGCTAACTATGGCTACACCTTC
TRBV6-5,TRBJ1-2,NA,NA,CASSYGGVYGYTF,TGTGCCAGCAGTTACGGAGGGGTCTATGGCTACACCTTC
TRBV29-1,TRBJ2-4,NA,NA,CSANRAEEAKNIQYF,TGCAGCGCCAATCGGGCAGAGGAGGCCAAAAACATTCAGTACTTC
TRBV27,TRBJ2-1,TRBD2,NA,CASSLSTSGYNEQFF,TGTGCCAGCAGTTTATCGACTAGCGGTTACAATGAGCAGTTCTTC
TRBV6-2/TRBV6-3,TRBJ2-1,NA,NA,CASSYRGGSFGEQFF,TGTGCCAGCAGTTACCGTGGAGGTAGTTTCGGTGAGCAGTTCTTC
TRBV6-1,TRBJ2-2,TRBD2,NA,CASSEARGSNTGELFF,TGTGCCAGCAGTGAAGCGCGGGGGTCGAACACCGGGGAGCTGTTTTTT
TRBV6-1,TRBJ2-4,NA,NA,CASSRDRDIQYF,TGTGCCAGCTCCAGGGACCGGGACATTCAGTACTTC
TRBV29-1,TRBJ2-1,NA,NA,CSVPGPRSYNEQFF,TGCAGCGTCCCGGGACCACGCTCCTACAATGAGCAGTTCTTC
TRBV6-1,TRBJ1-2,TRBD1,NA,CASSELGQVYGYTF,TGTGCCAGCAGTGAATTGGGACAGGTGTATGGCTACACCTTC
TRBV27,TRBJ1-6,NA,few,CASSLTGTYSPLHF,TGTGCCAGCAGTCTTACAGGGACCTATTCACCCCTCCACTTT
TRBV5-6,TRBJ2-1,NA,once,CASSLSRTAFDNEQFF,TGTGCCAGCAGCTTGTCCAGGACAGCCTTCGACAATGAGCAGTTCTTC
TRBV18,TRBJ1-1,NA,once,CASSPSPSTEAFF,TGTGCCAGCTCACCCTCACCCAGCACTGAAGCTTTCTTT
TRBV29-1,TRBJ2-1,NA,NA,CSQYGGSYNEQFF,TGCAGCCAATATGGAGGATCCTACAATGAGCAGTTCTTC